The rows below give T cell receptor beta chains drawn from one sample of a study. TCRdb fed the 5' RACE reads into MiXCR, producing one record per CDR3 protein. There are about 40,000 distinct CDR3 sequences in the sample; approximately 17% occur only once, and 2.5% to 3% lies in the top ten. The sample taken for sequencing was naive CD4+ T cells sorted from a lymph node. Receptors originate from a female donor with breast cancer. Each CDR3 is given with its conserved first and last residue. Each record gives: V gene, D gene, clone size, J gene, CDR3 protein, CDR3 DNA. The D gene is left open where the match is weak. Some rows mark clone size as missing; the rest say once, few, many or name a class of expanded clone.

TRBV5-1	.	.	TRBJ2-3	CASSFTAHDTQYF	TGCGCCAGCAGCTTTACCGCCCATGATACGCAGTATTTT
TRBV12-3/TRBV12-4	TRBD2	few	TRBJ2-1	CASRSTTSGGYNEQFF	TGTGCCAGCAGATCGACAACTAGCGGGGGATACAATGAGCAGTTCTTC
TRBV29-1	.	.	TRBJ2-7	CSARIGNEQYF	TGCAGCGCCCGGATAGGGAACGAGCAGTACTTC
TRBV11-2	TRBD2	few	TRBJ2-5	CASSLGLAGGVMETQYF	TGTGCCAGCAGCTTAGGACTAGCGGGAGGAGTCATGGAGACCCAGTACTTC
TRBV4-1	.	few	TRBJ2-2	CASSQNFGQNTGELFF	TGCGCCAGCAGCCAAAATTTCGGACAGAACACCGGGGAGCTGTTTTTT
TRBV11-3	.	.	TRBJ2-1	CASSRRGGEYNEQFF	TGTGCCAGCAGCCGGAGGGGCGGAGAATACAATGAGCAGTTCTTC
TRBV7-9	.	.	TRBJ1-3	CASSLSTPISGNTIYF	TGTGCCAGCAGCTTATCAACTCCCATCTCTGGAAACACCATATATTTT
TRBV6-2/TRBV6-3	.	few	TRBJ1-5	CASGLNQPQHF	TGTGCCAGCGGTCTCAATCAGCCCCAGCATTTT
TRBV5-1	.	few	TRBJ1-3	CASSLGRAGNTIYF	TGCGCCAGCAGCTTGGGCAGGGCTGGAAACACCATATATTTT
TRBV9	TRBD1	once	TRBJ1-4	CASRDRTGKGEKLVF	TGTGCCAGCCGCGATAGGACAGGGAAAGGTGAAAAACTGGTTTTT
TRBV15	TRBD1	.	TRBJ2-2	CATSRRGTGTATTGELFF	TGTGCCACCAGCAGAAGGGGGACCGGGACAGCTACGACCGGGGAGCTGTTTTTT
TRBV15	TRBD1	.	TRBJ2-3	CATSRDTGVRGDTQYF	TGTGCCACCAGCAGAGATACAGGGGTACGGGGAGATACGCAGTATTTT
TRBV12-3/TRBV12-4	.	few	TRBJ2-5	CASSLANQGETQYF	TGTGCCAGCAGTTTAGCGAACCAGGGAGAGACCCAGTACTTC
TRBV7-8	.	.	TRBJ2-3	CASSLAYTQQVDTQYF	TGTGCCAGCAGCTTAGCGTACACTCAACAGGTCGATACGCAGTATTTT
TRBV20-1	.	.	TRBJ1-4	CSARFGSTNEKLFF	TGCAGTGCTAGATTTGGCTCAACTAATGAAAAACTGTTTTTT
TRBV4-1	.	.	TRBJ2-1	CASSEGLNEQFF	TGCGCCAGCAGCGAGGGCCTGAATGAGCAGTTCTTC
TRBV5-1	.	.	TRBJ1-3	CASSLTTANTIYF	TGCGCCAGCAGCTTGACGACTGCAAACACCATATATTTT
TRBV5-4	TRBD1	.	TRBJ1-4	CASSGGTGVREKLFF	TGTGCCAGCAGCGGCGGGACAGGCGTCCGGGAAAAACTGTTTTTT
TRBV20-1	.	.	TRBJ2-1	CSASGGLGGQSSYNEQFF	TGCAGTGCTAGTGGGGGATTGGGGGGGCAGAGCTCCTACAATGAGCAGTTCTTC
TRBV5-1	.	.	TRBJ2-3	CASSPGPGTDTQYF	TGCGCCAGCAGCCCGGGACCCGGCACAGATACGCAGTATTTT
TRBV6-1	.	.	TRBJ2-2	CASRWQGRNTGELFF	TGTGCCAGCAGGTGGCAGGGCCGGAACACCGGGGAGCTGTTTTTT
TRBV7-2	TRBD1	many	TRBJ2-7	CATGDRDNLNYEQYF	TGTGCCACCGGGGACAGGGACAATTTGAACTACGAGCAGTACTTC
TRBV6-5	TRBD1	many	TRBJ1-2	CASSLRRDSYGYTF	TGTGCCAGCAGCCTCCGTCGGGACAGCTATGGCTACACCTTC
TRBV7-2	.	.	TRBJ2-1	CASSPTGGVLEQFF	TGTGCCAGCAGCCCAACTGGTGGGGTACTTGAGCAGTTCTTC
TRBV7-3	TRBD2	.	TRBJ2-3	CASKRDYNTDTQYF	TGTGCCAGCAAAAGGGACTATAACACAGATACGCAGTATTTT
TRBV7-2	.	few	TRBJ2-3	CASSLELATDTQYF	TGTGCCAGCAGCTTAGAACTAGCAACAGATACGCAGTATTTT
TRBV24-1	TRBD1	.	TRBJ2-1	CATSVAGTGGFNEQFF	TGTGCCACCAGTGTCGCCGGGACAGGGGGCTTCAATGAGCAGTTCTTC
TRBV12-2	.	.	TRBJ1-6	CASRLNPGYNSPLHF	TGTGCAAGTCGCTTAAACCCCGGGTATAATTCACCCCTCCACTTT
TRBV11-2	.	.	TRBJ1-1	CASSRTGGFMNTEAFF	TGTGCCAGCAGCCGTACCGGGGGCTTCATGAACACTGAAGCTTTCTTT
TRBV5-1	.	few	TRBJ2-3	CASSSRTKGDTQYF	TGCGCCAGCAGCTCCCGGACTAAGGGGGATACGCAGTATTTT
TRBV7-3	TRBD2	many	TRBJ2-2	CASRLAGGSPGELFF	TGTGCCAGCAGATTAGCGGGAGGTAGCCCCGGGGAGCTGTTTTTT
TRBV20-1	.	few	TRBJ2-3	CSAYRDTQYF	TGCAGTGCTTACAGGGATACGCAGTATTTT
TRBV11-3	TRBD2	many	TRBJ2-3	CASSGRTSGGAGDTQYF	TGTGCCAGCAGCGGCCGGACTAGCGGGGGGGCTGGAGATACGCAGTATTTT
TRBV7-9	.	.	TRBJ1-4	CASSLDSEKLVF	TGTGCCAGCAGCTTGGACAGTGAAAAACTGGTTTTT
TRBV5-1	.	.	TRBJ2-5	CASSFPGTQETQYF	TGCGCCAGCAGCTTTCCAGGGACACAAGAGACCCAGTACTTC
TRBV5-1	.	.	TRBJ2-7	CGSSVGTSGSYEQYF	TGCGGCAGCAGCGTCGGGACATCAGGATCCTACGAGCAGTACTTC
TRBV20-1	TRBD2	many	TRBJ2-3	CSAPGLAGGRSDTQYF	TGCAGTGCCCCGGGACTAGCGGGGGGGCGATCAGATACGCAGTATTTT
TRBV5-1	.	few	TRBJ2-7	CASSSGLQPYEQYF	TGCGCCAGCAGCTCCGGACTGCAACCCTACGAGCAGTACTTC
TRBV15	.	.	TRBJ1-1	CATSRDRGGQAEAFF	TGTGCCACCAGCAGAGATAGGGGGGGCCAGGCTGAAGCTTTCTTT
TRBV28	.	many	TRBJ2-2	CASSPRRGLTGELFF	TGTGCCAGCAGTCCCCGTAGAGGGCTCACCGGGGAGCTGTTTTTT
TRBV20-1	.	.	TRBJ1-5	CSARDPAGQYSNQPQHF	TGCAGTGCTAGAGACCCCGCCGGACAGTATAGCAATCAGCCCCAGCATTTT
TRBV25-1	.	few	TRBJ1-3	CASSDGQLSHPTIYF	TGTGCCAGCAGTGACGGACAGCTCTCCCACCCGACCATATATTTT
TRBV5-1	.	medium-sized	TRBJ1-1	CASSLRRGTEAFF	TGCGCCAGCAGCTTGCGTAGGGGGACTGAAGCTTTCTTT
TRBV20-1	.	.	TRBJ1-1	CSARRGTEACF	TGCAGTGCTAGAAGGGGGACTGAAGCTTGCTTT
TRBV2	.	few	TRBJ2-7	CASGYRSYEQYF	TGTGCCAGCGGGTACAGGTCCTACGAGCAGTACTTC
TRBV7-9	TRBD2	few	TRBJ2-7	CASNKLAGEGEQYF	TGTGCCAGCAACAAATTAGCGGGAGAAGGAGAGCAGTACTTC
TRBV7-6	.	few	TRBJ2-1	CASSYNRENEQFF	TGTGCCAGCAGCTATAACAGGGAAAATGAGCAGTTCTTC
TRBV9	TRBD2	.	TRBJ2-1	CASSVGPGGTYNEQFF	TGTGCCAGCAGCGTAGGTCCGGGGGGGACCTACAATGAGCAGTTCTTC